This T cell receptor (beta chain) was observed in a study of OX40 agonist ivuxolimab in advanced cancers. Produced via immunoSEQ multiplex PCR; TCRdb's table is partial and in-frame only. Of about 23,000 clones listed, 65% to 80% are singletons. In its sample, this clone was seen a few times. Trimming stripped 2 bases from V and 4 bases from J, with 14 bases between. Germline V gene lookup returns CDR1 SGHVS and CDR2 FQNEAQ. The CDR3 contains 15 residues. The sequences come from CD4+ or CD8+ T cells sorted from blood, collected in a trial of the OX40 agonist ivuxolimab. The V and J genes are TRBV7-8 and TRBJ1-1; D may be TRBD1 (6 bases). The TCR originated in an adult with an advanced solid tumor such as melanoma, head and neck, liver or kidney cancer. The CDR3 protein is CASSLTGGAGTEAFF. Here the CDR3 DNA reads TGTGCCAGCAGCTTAACGGGGGGGGCTGGCACTGAAGCTTTCTTT.